Listed below are T cell receptor beta chains from one sample, sequenced in a study of T cell repertoires in cytomegalovirus infection. These TCRs are of unknown antigen specificity. TCRdb reanalysed the reads using MiXCR and keeps one entry per CDR3 protein. The data show hundreds of thousands of distinct CDR3 sequences, approximately 30% seen once. The starting material was cultured CD8+ T cells from PBMCs, obtained from culture after CMV antigen stimulation. These receptor sequences come from a human donor in good health (CMV status not recorded). Some clones in this sample may be carry-over from other donors' samples. CDR3s include the opening cysteine and the closing phenylalanine or tryptophan. A D gene is named only where the DNA matches it firmly. Where a row states a size, it is once, few, many or the class of an expanded clone; other rows omit it.

j_gene: TRBJ1-2
d_gene: .
abundance: .
v_gene: TRBV20-1
CDR3nt: TGCAGTGCTAGAGATCAACAGGCCGTCAGCTATGGCTACACCTTC
CDR3aa: CSARDQQAVSYGYTF

j_gene: TRBJ1-6
d_gene: .
abundance: .
v_gene: TRBV11-2
CDR3nt: TGTGCCAGCAGCGCAATAGAGTACATCTCCTATAATTCACCCCTCCACTTT
CDR3aa: CASSAIEYISYNSPLHF

j_gene: TRBJ2-5
d_gene: .
abundance: .
v_gene: TRBV5-6
CDR3nt: TGTGCCAGCAGCTTGAAAACAGAAGAGACCCAGTACTTC
CDR3aa: CASSLKTEETQYF

j_gene: TRBJ1-1
d_gene: .
abundance: few
v_gene: TRBV2
CDR3nt: TGTGCCAGCAGTGAATTTACATCCGAAGCTTTCTTT
CDR3aa: CASSEFTSEAFF

j_gene: TRBJ2-7
d_gene: .
abundance: .
v_gene: TRBV20-1
CDR3nt: TGCAGTGCTATCCAGGGGATAAAGAGGAACGAGCAGTACTTC
CDR3aa: CSAIQGIKRNEQYF

j_gene: TRBJ1-1
d_gene: TRBD1
abundance: .
v_gene: TRBV2
CDR3nt: TGTGCCAGCACCGCGACAGGGGGATTCACTGAAGCTTTCTTT
CDR3aa: CASTATGGFTEAFF

j_gene: TRBJ2-1
d_gene: .
abundance: .
v_gene: TRBV5-6
CDR3nt: TGTGCCAGCAGCTTGGAGCAGGCATCGCACCCTCTTTACAATGAGCAGTTCTTC
CDR3aa: CASSLEQASHPLYNEQFF

j_gene: TRBJ2-2
d_gene: .
abundance: few
v_gene: TRBV27
CDR3nt: TGTGCCAGCAGCAGGGACCGAGACACCGGGGAGCTGTTTTTT
CDR3aa: CASSRDRDTGELFF

j_gene: TRBJ1-5
d_gene: .
abundance: .
v_gene: TRBV5-4
CDR3nt: TGTGCCGCCTCGGATGCCGGAGGGAATCAGCCCCAGCATTTT
CDR3aa: CAASDAGGNQPQHF

j_gene: TRBJ2-3
d_gene: TRBD2
abundance: .
v_gene: TRBV5-5
CDR3nt: TGTGCCAGCACTCTGCTCGGGGGGGATTCAGATACGCAGTATTTT
CDR3aa: CASTLLGGDSDTQYF

j_gene: TRBJ1-2
d_gene: TRBD1
abundance: .
v_gene: TRBV10-3
CDR3nt: TGTGCCATCAGTGAGTTCGGACAGGGCCTTACTAACTATGGCTACACCTTC
CDR3aa: CAISEFGQGLTNYGYTF

j_gene: TRBJ2-7
d_gene: .
abundance: few
v_gene: TRBV10-2
CDR3nt: TGCGCCAGCAGGGGAGACAGTTCCTACGAGCAGTACTTC
CDR3aa: CASRGDSSYEQYF

j_gene: TRBJ2-2
d_gene: .
abundance: .
v_gene: TRBV4-1
CDR3nt: TGCGCCAGCAGCGGATGGGGAGGACAGAGTAACACCGGGGAGCTGTTTTTT
CDR3aa: CASSGWGGQSNTGELFF

j_gene: TRBJ2-1
d_gene: TRBD1
abundance: .
v_gene: TRBV14
CDR3nt: TGTGCCAGCAGCCAAGAAGGGACAGGAGACAATGAGCAGTTCTTC
CDR3aa: CASSQEGTGDNEQFF

j_gene: TRBJ1-2
d_gene: .
abundance: .
v_gene: TRBV6-5
CDR3nt: TGTGCCAGCAGTCAATTTACAGGGAAAGGGTATGGCTACACCTTC
CDR3aa: CASSQFTGKGYGYTF

j_gene: TRBJ1-5
d_gene: .
abundance: .
v_gene: TRBV19
CDR3nt: TGTGCCAGTAGTATGGGGACCGAGTATTATAGCAATCAGCCCCAGCATTTT
CDR3aa: CASSMGTEYYSNQPQHF

j_gene: TRBJ2-6
d_gene: .
abundance: .
v_gene: TRBV10-3
CDR3nt: TGTGCCATCACCGATACCTCCGGGGCCAACGTCCTGACTTTC
CDR3aa: CAITDTSGANVLTF

j_gene: TRBJ1-1
d_gene: .
abundance: .
v_gene: TRBV10-2
CDR3nt: TGCGCCAGCAGTGAGTCCATGGGCACTGAAGCTTTCTTT
CDR3aa: CASSESMGTEAFF

j_gene: TRBJ1-2
d_gene: .
abundance: .
v_gene: TRBV14
CDR3nt: TGTGCCAGCAGCCAAGATCGGGGCTATCGTCGGTATGGCTACACCTTC
CDR3aa: CASSQDRGYRRYGYTF

j_gene: TRBJ2-2
d_gene: TRBD1
abundance: .
v_gene: TRBV15
CDR3nt: TGTGCCACCAGCAACCCACAGGGGGGCCCCGGGGAGCTGTTTTTT
CDR3aa: CATSNPQGGPGELFF

j_gene: TRBJ2-3
d_gene: .
abundance: .
v_gene: TRBV6-2/TRBV6-3
CDR3nt: TGTGCCAGCAGTGTTGGGTCACAAAGCCGGACAGATTCGCAGTATTTT
CDR3aa: CASSVGSQSRTDSQYF

j_gene: TRBJ2-7
d_gene: .
abundance: .
v_gene: TRBV12-5
CDR3nt: TGTGCTAGTGGTTTGGCCCCGGGCGAGCAGTACTTC
CDR3aa: CASGLAPGEQYF

j_gene: TRBJ2-6
d_gene: TRBD1
abundance: few
v_gene: TRBV12-3/TRBV12-4
CDR3nt: TGTGCCAGCACTACAGGGGGCGCCCATGGGGCCAACGTCCTGACTTTC
CDR3aa: CASTTGGAHGANVLTF

j_gene: TRBJ1-1
d_gene: .
abundance: .
v_gene: TRBV6-1
CDR3nt: TGTGCCAGCAGCCCCACAGTGGTCACTGAAGCTTTCTTT
CDR3aa: CASSPTVVTEAFF

j_gene: TRBJ1-2
d_gene: TRBD1
abundance: .
v_gene: TRBV6-2/TRBV6-3
CDR3nt: TGTGCCAGCAGCCAAAGCCTGACAGGGGCCGGCTATGGCTACACCTTC
CDR3aa: CASSQSLTGAGYGYTF

j_gene: TRBJ2-3
d_gene: TRBD2
abundance: .
v_gene: TRBV4-1
CDR3nt: TGCGCCACCTCACCGGGACTAGGCGGAGATACGCAGTATTTT
CDR3aa: CATSPGLGGDTQYF

j_gene: TRBJ2-2
d_gene: .
abundance: medium-sized
v_gene: TRBV7-9
CDR3nt: TGTGCCAGCAGCCGCCCAACCGGGGAGCTGTTTTTT
CDR3aa: CASSRPTGELFF

j_gene: TRBJ1-1
d_gene: .
abundance: few
v_gene: TRBV6-1
CDR3nt: TGTGCCAGCAGTGATGGGACGATGGACCAATTT
CDR3aa: CASSDGTMDQF

j_gene: TRBJ2-1
d_gene: TRBD2
abundance: .
v_gene: TRBV20-1
CDR3nt: TGCAGTGCTGAGAGACTAGCGGCTAACAATGAGCAGTTCTTC
CDR3aa: CSAERLAANNEQFF

j_gene: TRBJ2-5
d_gene: TRBD2
abundance: .
v_gene: TRBV7-6
CDR3nt: TGTGCCAGCAGCTCACTAGGCGATACTAGCGGGGGCCATGAAGAGACCCAGTACTTC
CDR3aa: CASSSLGDTSGGHEETQYF

j_gene: TRBJ1-5
d_gene: .
abundance: .
v_gene: TRBV7-9
CDR3nt: TGTGCCAGCAGCCCTGGCGTAGGACACCCATCGGGGGGGCGATGGCGCAATCAGCCCCAGCATTTT
CDR3aa: CASSPGVGHPSGGRWRNQPQHF

j_gene: TRBJ1-5
d_gene: .
abundance: few
v_gene: TRBV6-5
CDR3nt: TGTGCCAGCAGTTACTCGACCTTTCAGCCCCAGCATTTT
CDR3aa: CASSYSTFQPQHF

j_gene: TRBJ1-1
d_gene: .
abundance: few
v_gene: TRBV29-1
CDR3nt: TGCAGCGTTTCAAAAAGGGAGGGGAGCACTGAAGCTTTCTTT
CDR3aa: CSVSKREGSTEAFF

j_gene: TRBJ1-4
d_gene: .
abundance: .
v_gene: TRBV7-6
CDR3nt: TGTGCCAGCAGCTTATTAGAGGTGGATGAAAAACTGTTTTTT
CDR3aa: CASSLLEVDEKLFF

j_gene: TRBJ2-5
d_gene: TRBD1
abundance: few
v_gene: TRBV5-5
CDR3nt: TGTGCCAGCAGCTTGGACCCCGGGACAGGCGGAAAGGAGACCCAGTACTTC
CDR3aa: CASSLDPGTGGKETQYF

j_gene: TRBJ2-1
d_gene: .
abundance: .
v_gene: TRBV2
CDR3nt: TGTGCCAGCACTTCTGAGGGGGGTGTTTCCTACAATGAGCAGTTCTTC
CDR3aa: CASTSEGGVSYNEQFF

j_gene: TRBJ2-2
d_gene: .
abundance: .
v_gene: TRBV29-1
CDR3nt: TGCAGCGTTGAGGGCAAGAACACCGGGGAGCTGTTTTTT
CDR3aa: CSVEGKNTGELFF

j_gene: TRBJ2-2
d_gene: .
abundance: .
v_gene: TRBV27
CDR3nt: TGTGCCAGCAGTTTGTTGCAGACGAACACCGGGGAGCTGTTTTTT
CDR3aa: CASSLLQTNTGELFF

j_gene: TRBJ2-2
d_gene: .
abundance: .
v_gene: TRBV6-6
CDR3nt: TGTGCCAGCAGTTCAGGCCGGCCCGGGGAGCTGTTTTTT
CDR3aa: CASSSGRPGELFF

j_gene: TRBJ2-3
d_gene: .
abundance: many
v_gene: TRBV7-2
CDR3nt: TGTGCCAGCAGCTTAGTGGGTAGCGAGGCAGATACGCAGTATTTT
CDR3aa: CASSLVGSEADTQYF

j_gene: TRBJ1-6
d_gene: .
abundance: few
v_gene: TRBV19
CDR3nt: TGTGCCAGTAGCTGGACTACATCGGGTTCACCCCTCCACTTT
CDR3aa: CASSWTTSGSPLHF

j_gene: TRBJ2-2
d_gene: .
abundance: few
v_gene: TRBV27
CDR3nt: TGTGCCAGCAATCAGGGTAACACCGGGGAGCTGTTTTTT
CDR3aa: CASNQGNTGELFF

j_gene: TRBJ2-1
d_gene: .
abundance: .
v_gene: TRBV7-9
CDR3nt: TGTGCCAGCAGTCCCCCTCTGGGGACGGGGGTGACCTACAATGAGCAGTTCTTC
CDR3aa: CASSPPLGTGVTYNEQFF

j_gene: TRBJ2-5
d_gene: .
abundance: .
v_gene: TRBV12-5
CDR3nt: TGTGCTAGTGGTTTGGACCTCCCCGGCGGGGAGACCCAGTACTTC
CDR3aa: CASGLDLPGGETQYF

j_gene: TRBJ2-3
d_gene: .
abundance: .
v_gene: TRBV6-1
CDR3nt: TGTGCCAGCAGTGAATTGGGGAGAGAGGGGCAGTATTTT
CDR3aa: CASSELGREGQYF

j_gene: TRBJ2-1
d_gene: .
abundance: .
v_gene: TRBV9
CDR3nt: TGTGCCAGCAGCGTATCTAGCGCCGGGCGGTCCTTCCAGTTCTTC
CDR3aa: CASSVSSAGRSFQFF

j_gene: TRBJ2-1
d_gene: TRBD1
abundance: .
v_gene: TRBV7-9
CDR3nt: TGTGCCAGCAGCTTCCGGGACAGGGGGAGCAATGAGCAGTTCTTC
CDR3aa: CASSFRDRGSNEQFF

j_gene: TRBJ2-2
d_gene: .
abundance: .
v_gene: TRBV29-1
CDR3nt: TGCAGCGTGGATGAGGGTACAGGCACCGGGGAGCTGTTTTTT
CDR3aa: CSVDEGTGTGELFF

j_gene: TRBJ2-1
d_gene: .
abundance: .
v_gene: TRBV7-6
CDR3nt: TGTGCCAGCAGCCCCGGGGAGGATGAGCAGTTCTTC
CDR3aa: CASSPGEDEQFF